Following are 2 T cell receptor beta chains from one sample sequenced in a study of beta chain features in type 1 diabetes. Study observations and caveats: Significant though moderate, a shortening of TCRB CDR3s appeared in all four CD4+ subsets of Type 1 diabetes patients.

Investigators reverse transcribed all isolated RNA, so they sequenced expressed TCRB transcripts. Assay used: immunoSEQ multiplex PCR; TCRdb lists only in-frame clones, some missing. Of a few hundred thousand clones in the sample, roughly 17% were seen once. These receptors have no identified antigens. The specimen sequenced was naive CD4+ T cells from blood. These receptors all come from a man younger than 45 with type 1 diabetes.

This clone was seen only a few times. The chain employs TRBV27 and TRBJ2-3; 11 nucleotides agree with TRBD2. The CDR3 has 16 amino acids. The germline V gene encodes CDR1 MNHEY and CDR2 SMNVEV (reference sequence). With 3 bases clipped from V and 3 bases from J, the junction kept 5 bases outside the gene matches. CDR3 coding DNA: TGTGCCAGCAGTTTGTCTAGCGGGAGGTATACAGATACGCAGTATTTT. Translated: CASSLSSGRYTDTQYF.

The V call is TRBV30, the J call TRBJ2-6; D is possibly TRBD2 (6 bases). Germline lookup yields CDR1 GTSNPN and CDR2 SVGIG (reference sequence). The CDR3 contains 17 residues. The V and J ends lost 2 bases and 0 bases respectively, with 14 bases between them. CDR3 sequence (DNA): TGTGCCTGGAGTCGGGACTTTATACCCTCTGGGGCCAACGTCCTGACTTTC. Protein product: CAWSRDFIPSGANVLTF.